The sequence of this T cell receptor (beta chain) was determined in a study of T cell responses to AZD1222 COVID-19 vaccine listed by TCRdb under 2021. With regard to the full study: A total of 230 or so trial participants underwent TCR sequencing, of whom nearly 210 received two doses of AZD1222 and approximately 25 received two doses of the MenACWY control vaccine. Trial participants were enrolled by age into 18-55, 56-69 and 70-plus year subgroups, with around 150, 28 and 57 TCR-sequenced participants respectively. Findings and caveats that apply to the study as a whole: Spike-specific TCR breadth and depth rose significantly after two AZD1222 doses compared with day 0 and with MenACWY recipients. Vaccine-associated CD4 TCRs spanned the whole spike protein, with dominant responses in regions 160-218 and 743-854. In the small 56-69-year group, the increase in depth fell short of significance, most likely because of low power. Reportedly, almost half of the unique spike-specific TCRs recognized epitopes lying outside the regions that are mutated in the B.1.351 and B.1.1.7 variants. Participants were mostly white British and included more females than males, and it was suggested by the authors that clonal diversity may have been underestimated. Because no day 14 peak-response samples were available, the repertoires could be characterized only after the peak T cell response. Conclusions about previously exposed vaccinees are limited because only six or seven AZD1222 recipients were SARS-CoV-2 seropositive at baseline.

The junction shows trimming of 7 bases on V and 5 bases on J, plus 16 bases between the germline ends. CDR1 and CDR2 are read off the germline V gene as MDHEN and SYDVKM. The CDR3 runs 14 amino acids, cysteine and phenylalanine included. Only the CDR3 portion is preserved as DNA: 42 bases, with reading frame beginning at the first base. A word on this clone: Its antigen is currently not known. The record has no base qualities; no much larger clone is one base away.

In the paper's terms, the time point label means: about 28 days (+/-7) after the second vaccine dose. AZD1222 recipients whose second dose came at about 4 weeks and those whose second dose came at about 12 weeks were combined into one group, since spike-specific TCR depth and breadth did not differ between the two schedules. Vaccinee samples were obtained from the UK trials COV001 and COV002, which included a single-blind randomized controlled phase 2/3 trial of AZD1222 (ChAdOx1 nCoV-19) in healthy adults. For TCRbeta chain sequencing, PBMC samples were collected from trial participants at day 0 and at day 28 after the second dose. The CDR3 regions of human TCRbeta chains were subjected to immunosequencing. Processing in the source paper ran as follows. Repertoire TCRs were matched against a reference library of SARS-CoV-2-specific TCRs generated with the MIRA antigen-specificity platform. Breadth meant the fraction of unique TCRs that were SARS-CoV-2-associated, whereas depth meant the fraction of total T cells that were SARS-CoV-2-associated. Using the MIRA data, every spike-specific TCR was mapped to the spike region that the TCR reacted to and assigned to either a CD4 or a CD8 class. Log10-transformed breadth and depth values were compared by one-way ANOVA with Sidak's multiple comparisons tests. Not all clones reach the TCRdb copy of this immuneACCESS table, which keeps in-frame sequences only. Checked studies attribute under half of the gap to unresolved V genes and leave the rest unexplained. V and J calls and clone size are those listed in that table; D and trimming were worked out from the DNA. This sample gives some 60,000 clones in total; about 74% of them show up just once. Jointly, the top ten make up roughly 3.6% of the sample.

Sequences were derived from peripheral blood, sampled 28 days after the second AZD1222 dose. The chain joins TRBV28 to TRBJ2-3; perhaps TRBD2 is the D gene, with 5 bases matching. This clonotype originated in an adult who received the AZD1222 COVID-19 vaccine. CDR3 protein: CASTKLVRGDTQYF. The DNA sequence is given as TGTGCCAGCACCAAACTCGTCCGGGGAGATACGCAGTATTTT.